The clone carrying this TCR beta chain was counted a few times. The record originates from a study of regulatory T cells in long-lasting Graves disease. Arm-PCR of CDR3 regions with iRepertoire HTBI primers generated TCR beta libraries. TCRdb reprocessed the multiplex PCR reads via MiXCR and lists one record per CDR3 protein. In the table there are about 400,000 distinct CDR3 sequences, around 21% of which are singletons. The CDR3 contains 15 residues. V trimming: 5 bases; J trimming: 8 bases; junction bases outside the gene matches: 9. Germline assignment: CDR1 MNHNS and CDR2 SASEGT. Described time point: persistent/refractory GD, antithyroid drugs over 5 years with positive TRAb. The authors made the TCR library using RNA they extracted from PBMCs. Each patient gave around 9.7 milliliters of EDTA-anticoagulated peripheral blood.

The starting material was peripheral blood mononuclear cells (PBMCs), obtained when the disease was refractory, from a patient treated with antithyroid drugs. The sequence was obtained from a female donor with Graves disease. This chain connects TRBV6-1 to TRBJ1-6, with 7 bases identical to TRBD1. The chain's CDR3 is CASSHTGTADSPLHF. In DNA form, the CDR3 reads TGTGCCAGCAGTCACACCGGGACAGCCGATTCACCCCTCCACTTT.